The 19 T cell receptor beta chains reported below all come from one sample, sequenced in a study of T cell repertoires in cytomegalovirus infection. Which antigens these TCRs recognize remains unknown. TCRdb itself ran the reads through MiXCR, one entry per CDR3 protein. The table lists around 130,000 distinct CDR3 sequences, approximately 24% of them singletons, with about a third in the top ten. The sequencing sample was made of PBMCs, sequenced either directly or after in vitro stimulation (not recorded which). All receptors derive from a human donor in good health (CMV status not recorded). Some clones in this sample may be carry-over from other donors' samples.

J is TRBJ2-1 and V is TRBV19; 7 positions match TRBD2. J was trimmed by 0 bases and V by 5 bases; bases with no gene match: 7. The CDR3 is made up of 16 amino acids. The germline CDR1 and CDR2 sequences are LNHDA and SQIVND (reference sequence). CDR3 DNA sequence: TGTGCCAGTAGTCTCCGAGCGGGAAGCTCCTACAATGAGCAGTTCTTC. This encodes CASSLRAGSSYNEQFF.

This clonotype was seen more than once but under ten times. This sequence joins TRBV29-1 and TRBJ2-7; D unclear. V was shortened by 5 bases and J by 0 bases, with 26 bases between the two germline ends. Per the germline V gene, CDR1 is SQVTM and CDR2 is ANQGSEA. This CDR3 is 18 amino acids long. The CDR3 DNA reads as TGCAGCGTTCCCCTTTGTAGAAGTCAATACTACCTCTCCTACGAGCAGTACTTC. Translated: CSVPLCRSQYYLSYEQYF.

The rearrangement joins TRBV5-1 to TRBJ2-2; 9 bases align to TRBD2. This CDR3 contains 17 residues. The junction had 9 bases not matched to a gene; V was cut back by 5 bases and J by 1 base. Germline V gene sequence: CDR1 SGHRS, CDR2 YFSETQ. Here the CDR3 DNA reads TGCGCCAGCAGTTCTCCTCTAGCGGGAAGGAACACCGGGGAGCTGTTTTTT. The encoded protein is CASSSPLAGRNTGELFF.

This clonotype was counted a few times. The chain has TRBV7-8 and TRBJ2-1; 9 bases are a match to TRBD1. Germline V lookup: CDR1 SGHVS, CDR2 FQNEAQ. The CDR3 contains 15 residues. The V gene end was trimmed by 5 bases and the J gene end by 3 bases; junction bases not matched to a gene: 5. CDR3 coding DNA: TGTGCCAGCAGCGCGACAGGGGGTTTCTACAATGAGCAGTTCTTC. Its translation is CASSATGGFYNEQFF.

There are many counts of this clonotype. The J gene is TRBJ1-3, the V gene TRBV6-1; D gene ambiguous. The V end lost 2 bases, the J end lost 4 bases, and 12 bases lay between the germline ends. The length of the CDR3 is 15 residues. Looked up from germline, CDR1 is MNHNS and CDR2 is SASEGT. The DNA for the CDR3 is TGTGCCAGCAGTGAACATTTGACGGGGGGAAACACCATATATTTT. It yields the protein CASSEHLTGGNTIYF.

This clonotype was picked up one time. The chain links TRBV5-6 to TRBJ2-2; D unresolved. V was pared by 1 base and J by 14 bases, with 15 bases between. Germline V lookup: CDR1 SGHDT, CDR2 YYEEEE. The CDR3 consists of 13 residues. CDR3 sequence reads: CASSLIRLNLLFF. In DNA, the CDR3 is TGTGCCAGCAGCTTGATAAGGTTGAATTTACTGTTTTTT.

This clonotype has a count of ten or more. This chain uses TRBV3-1 with TRBJ1-5, with a tentative D call TRBD1 (5 bases). The CDR3 totals 14 residues. The ends were cut back, 6 bases at V and 2 bases at J, with 11 bases in the middle. Germline values: CDR1 LGHDT, CDR2 YNNKEL (reference sequence). CDR3 DNA: TGTGCCAGCAGTGGGGGTAGGGGCAATCAGCCCCAGCATTTT. It translates to CASSGGRGNQPQHF.

J is TRBJ2-2 and V is TRBV24-1; D gene unclear. The CDR3 has 14 amino acids. CDR1 is KGHDR and CDR2 is SFDVKD in the germline V gene. V shed 6 bases and J shed 0 bases, with 7 bases lying between them. DNA of the CDR3: TGTGCCACCAGTAGTCAGGCGAACACCGGGGAGCTGTTTTTT. Translated, it gives CATSSQANTGELFF.

V is TRBV7-2 and J is TRBJ1-2; TRBD1 agrees at 9 bases. Losses at the gene ends were 5 bases for V and 4 bases for J; bases not matched to a gene: 8. Germline values: CDR1 SGHTA, CDR2 FQGNSA. The CDR3 runs to 15 residues. CDR3 amino acids: CASSRTGEKIYGYTF. The CDR3 DNA reads TGTGCCAGCAGCCGGACAGGGGAAAAAATCTATGGCTACACCTTC.

Regarding this clonotype: This CDR3 is missing its conserved last phenylalanine or tryptophan, likely due to a read error. The chain combines TRBV11-2 with TRBJ1-1; TRBD1 is a possible D gene (6 bases). The CDR3 spans 13 residues. V was trimmed by 3 bases and J by 4 bases, leaving 9 bases between them. Germline-derived CDR1 and CDR2 are SGHAT and FQNNGV. Here the CDR3 reads CASSFQGTTEAFY. DNA for the CDR3: TGTGCCAGCAGCTTCCAGGGGACCACTGAAGCTTTCTAT.

This chain links TRBV20-1 with TRBJ2-1; D call uncertain. V gave up 3 bases and J gave up 3 bases, with 6 bases separating them. CDR1 is DFQATT, CDR2 SNEGSKA, per germline (reference sequence). There are 12 residues in the CDR3. The CDR3 here is CSARLIYNEQFF. The CDR3 nucleotides read TGCAGTGCTAGGCTTATCTACAATGAGCAGTTCTTC.

In this sample, this clonotype turned up many times. CDR3 in amino acids: CASSQTGTGFYEQYF. As DNA, the CDR3 is TGTGCCAGCAGCCAGACAGGGACAGGGTTCTACGAGCAGTACTTC. The rearrangement uses TRBV7-2 and TRBJ2-7; 9 bases map to TRBD1. J lost 3 bases, V lost 5 bases, and 8 bases had no gene match. The CDR3 runs 15 residues. Looked up from germline, CDR1 is SGHTA and CDR2 is FQGNSA.

In this sample, this clonotype turned up once. V gene TRBV12-3 or TRBV12-4 combines with J gene TRBJ1-2; tentative D call: TRBD1 (5 bases). The CDR3 contains 15 residues. V lost 5 bases and J lost 4, with 17 bases in between. The CDR3 region has the DNA TGTGCCAGCAGTCTCGGGCCTCTGGGGGGCTATGGCTACACCTTC. Protein sequence: CASSLGPLGGYGYTF.

This chain connects TRBV6-6 to TRBJ2-3; D unresolved. The CDR3 contains 14 residues. Looked up from germline, CDR1 is MNHNY and CDR2 is SVGAGI (reference sequence). Trimming took off 7 bases at V and 1 base at J, with 12 bases between the two ends. For the CDR3, the DNA is TGTGCCAGCATGTCGCGAGGTCGCACAGATACGCAGTATTTT. Protein product: CASMSRGRTDTQYF.

The chain joins TRBV4-1 to TRBJ2-7; no clear D. The CDR3 covers 16 residues. Between the trimmed V and J ends, which lost 0 bases and 9 bases, there was a span of 21 bases. CDR1 and CDR2 (germline): MGHRA, YSYEKL. The CDR3 DNA sequence: TGCGCCAGCAGCCAAGATAAGCTTCAGGCCCCTGAGTCGCAGTACTTC. It encodes CASSQDKLQAPESQYF.

The table lists this clonotype with a few counts. The gene calls are TRBV6-5 and TRBJ2-7; 12 bases are a match to TRBD2. The CDR3 runs 15 residues. V lost 6 bases to trimming and J lost 3 bases; unmatched junction nucleotides: 6. CDR1 is MNHEY, CDR2 SVGAGI, per germline. CDR3 nucleotides: TGTGCCAGCAGCCTACTAGCGGGAGGTGACTACGAGCAGTACGTC. Translated, it gives CASSLLAGGDYEQYV.

This clonotype was seen repeatedly, ten times or more. The chain recombines TRBV7-2 with TRBJ1-1; D possibly corresponds to TRBD1 (5 bases). The germline gives CDR1 SGHTA, CDR2 FQGNSA. This CDR3 has 16 amino acids. V lost 4 bases, J lost 4 bases, and 19 bases lay in between. CDR3 loop: CASSSEGSGGGTEAFF. The CDR3 region has the DNA TGTGCCAGCAGCTCAGAGGGGTCGGGTGGGGGCACTGAAGCTTTCTTT.

The chain recombines TRBV6-2 or TRBV6-3 with TRBJ2-1; possibly TRBD1 for D (5 bases). There are 14 residues in the CDR3. The V gene lost 4 bases and the J gene lost 8 bases, with 15 bases spanning the gap. CDR1 and CDR2 from the germline V gene are MNHEY and SVGEGT. This CDR3 reads CASSSWGGVDEQFF. CDR3 in DNA: TGTGCCAGCAGTTCCTGGGGCGGCGTGGATGAGCAGTTCTTC.

The chain combines TRBV19 with TRBJ1-1, with D uncertain. CDR1 is LNHDA and CDR2 is SQIVND in the germline V gene (reference sequence). The CDR3 is made up of 18 amino acids. Between the trimmed V and J ends, which lost 5 bases and 3 bases, there was a span of 25 bases. This CDR3 reads CASSPSISAPSFHTEAFF. CDR3 bases: TGTGCCAGTAGTCCAAGTATTAGCGCCCCGAGCTTTCACACTGAAGCTTTCTTT.